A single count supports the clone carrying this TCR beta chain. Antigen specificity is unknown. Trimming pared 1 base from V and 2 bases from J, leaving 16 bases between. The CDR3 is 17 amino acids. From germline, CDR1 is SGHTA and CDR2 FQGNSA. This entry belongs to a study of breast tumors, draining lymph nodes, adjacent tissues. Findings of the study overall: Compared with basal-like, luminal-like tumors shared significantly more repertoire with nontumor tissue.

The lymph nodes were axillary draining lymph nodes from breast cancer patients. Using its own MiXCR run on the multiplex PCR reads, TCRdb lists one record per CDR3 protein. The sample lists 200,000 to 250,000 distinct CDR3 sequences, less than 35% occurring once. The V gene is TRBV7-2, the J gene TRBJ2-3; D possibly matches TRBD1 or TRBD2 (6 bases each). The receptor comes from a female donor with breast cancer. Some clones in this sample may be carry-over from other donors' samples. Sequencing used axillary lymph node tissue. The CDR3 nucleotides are TGTGCCAGCAGCTTAGTAACTGGGGGCGGGGTCACAGATACGCAGTATTTT. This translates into CASSLVTGGGVTDTQYF.